This is a list of T cell receptor beta chains from one sample in a study of shared clonotypes between healthy human individuals. Measured with immunoSEQ multiplex PCR; TCRdb has only the in-frame clones, and not every one. This sample has hundreds of thousands of clones, with roughly 98% found just once. The sample taken for sequencing was naive CD8+ T cells sorted from blood. These receptors were obtained from a man aged 25 to 45 in good health. Both conserved end residues are part of each CDR3. A D gene is named only where the DNA matches it firmly. Expanded clones are given a class, and other clones once, few, many or no size at all.

CASSQGDRGDDEQFF TGCGCCAGCAGCCAAGGGGACAGGGGCGATGATGAGCAGTTCTTC TRBD1 TRBV4-3 . TRBJ2-1
CASYDRDSSYNEQFF TGTGCCAGTTATGATCGGGACAGCTCCTACAATGAGCAGTTCTTC TRBD1 TRBV6-1 . TRBJ2-1
CASSLNTDTQYF TGTGCCAGCAGCTTAAACACAGATACGCAGTATTTT . TRBV5-4 . TRBJ2-3
CASSYGTSPIYEQYF TGTGCCAGCAGCTACGGGACCTCACCTATCTACGAGCAGTACTTC . TRBV5-6 . TRBJ2-7
CASSQWVGQGSYEQYF TGTGCCAGCAGCCAATGGGTAGGACAGGGGTCCTACGAGCAGTACTTC TRBD1 TRBV14 . TRBJ2-7
CASRATGEDGYTF TGTGCCAGTAGGGCCACAGGGGAAGATGGCTACACCTTC TRBD1 TRBV19 . TRBJ1-2
CASTPGGLEKLFF TGCGCCAGCACACCAGGGGGGCTGGAAAAACTGTTTTTT TRBD1 TRBV4-1 . TRBJ1-4
CASSLAAQEAEETQYF TGTGCCAGCAGCTTAGCAGCCCAGGAGGCGGAGGAGACCCAGTACTTC . TRBV7-9 . TRBJ2-5
CATSSPSSTDTQYF TGTGCCACCAGTTCGCCTTCTAGCACAGATACGCAGTATTTT . TRBV7-8 . TRBJ2-3
CASSLGTEAFF TGTGCCAGCAGCTTGGGAACGGAGGCTTTCTTT . TRBV5-6 . TRBJ1-1
CGTAALAGYSYEQYF TGTGGTACAGCCGCACTAGCGGGGTACTCCTACGAGCAGTACTTC TRBD2 TRBV6-5 . TRBJ2-7
CASSLGTSSETQYF TGTGCCAGCAGCTTGGGGACTTCTTCGGAGACCCAGTACTTC . TRBV11-2 . TRBJ2-5
CSVEDLWGRSSYNEQFF TGCAGCGTTGAAGATCTATGGGGGAGGAGCTCCTACAATGAGCAGTTCTTC . TRBV29-1 once TRBJ2-1
CASSLLAGGNEQYF TGTGCCAGCAGCCTATTAGCGGGAGGAAACGAGCAGTACTTC TRBD2 TRBV7-2 once TRBJ2-7
CASSRLDTQYF TGTGCCAGCAGCAGACTTGATACGCAGTATTTT . TRBV11-2 . TRBJ2-3
CASSESSGDTYNEQFF TGCGCCAGCAGTGAGTCGTCGGGGGATACCTACAATGAGCAGTTCTTC . TRBV10-1 . TRBJ2-1
CSVVWGLAANYGYTF TGCAGCGTTGTATGGGGTCTTGCCGCTAACTATGGCTACACCTTC . TRBV29-1 once TRBJ1-2
CASSVEGSTYEQYF TGTGCCAGCAGCGTAGAGGGGTCGACCTACGAGCAGTACTTC . TRBV9 . TRBJ2-7
CASIPGQLSSYEQYF TGTGCCAGCATCCCGGGACAATTATCCTCCTACGAGCAGTACTTC . TRBV2 . TRBJ2-7
CASSPRVGRYEQYF TGTGCCAGCAGCCCTAGAGTAGGACGGTACGAGCAGTACTTC . TRBV11-2 once TRBJ2-7
CAIRGPSTDTQYF TGTGCCATCAGGGGACCTAGCACAGATACGCAGTATTTT . TRBV10-3 . TRBJ2-3
CASSVGYNEQFF TGTGCCAGCAGCGTAGGGTACAATGAGCAGTTCTTC . TRBV9 few TRBJ2-1
CASRPQGNTEAFF TGTGCCAGCAGACCCCAGGGGAACACTGAAGCTTTCTTT . TRBV28 . TRBJ1-1
CAWDSGSNTEAFF TGTGCCTGGGACTCAGGGTCTAACACTGAAGCTTTCTTT . TRBV30 . TRBJ1-1
CATSYLRGLAGTDTQYF TGTGCCACCAGCTATTTGAGGGGACTAGCGGGCACAGATACGCAGTATTTT TRBD2 TRBV15 . TRBJ2-3
CASSIGTDTQYF TGTGCCAGTAGTATAGGAACAGATACGCAGTATTTT . TRBV19 . TRBJ2-3
CASSLRRSGTTEAFF TGTGCCAGCAGCTTACGAAGGTCAGGGACCACTGAAGCTTTCTTT . TRBV7-6 . TRBJ1-1
CASSLGPEGSYEQYF TGTGCCAGCAGCTTAGGACCGGAGGGCTCCTACGAGCAGTACTTC . TRBV7-9 . TRBJ2-7
CASSRDSGANVLTF TGTGCCAGCAGTAGAGACTCTGGGGCCAACGTCCTGACTTTC . TRBV27 . TRBJ2-6
CASSYAWGNTDTQYF TGTGCCAGCAGTTACGCGTGGGGGAACACAGATACGCAGTATTTT . TRBV6-6 once TRBJ2-3
CASSVEGLDVDTQYF TGTGCCAGCAGCGTAGAAGGACTAGATGTAGATACGCAGTATTTT TRBD2 TRBV9 . TRBJ2-3
CASRPLDGADTQYF TGTGCCAGCAGACCCCTAGATGGCGCAGATACGCAGTATTTT . TRBV7-9 . TRBJ2-3
CASSPGRWTDTQYF TGCGCCAGCAGCCCGGGACGTTGGACAGATACGCAGTATTTT . TRBV4-1 . TRBJ2-3
CASGRDYGNEQFF TGTGCCAGCGGTCGGGACTACGGAAACGAGCAGTTCTTC TRBD2 TRBV7-7 . TRBJ2-1
CAILGGQPSYNEQFF TGTGCCATCCTCGGCGGACAGCCCTCCTACAATGAGCAGTTCTTC . TRBV10-3 . TRBJ2-1
CASMERDYNEQFF TGTGCCAGCATGGAGAGAGACTACAATGAGCAGTTCTTC . TRBV2 . TRBJ2-1
CSVEVERPYEQYF TGCAGCGTTGAAGTTGAGAGGCCCTACGAGCAGTACTTC . TRBV29-1 . TRBJ2-7
CASRLARYNEQFF TGTGCCAGCAGGCTAGCCCGATACAATGAGCAGTTCTTC . TRBV28 few TRBJ2-1
CASSGGLVTGELFF TGCGCCAGCAGTGGAGGACTAGTGACCGGGGAGCTGTTTTTT TRBD2 TRBV10-1 once TRBJ2-2
CASSLALAGLEQYF TGTGCCAGCAGCTTAGCACTAGCGGGACTCGAGCAGTACTTC TRBD2 TRBV11-2 once TRBJ2-7
CASRGQGLTYEQYF TGTGCCAGCAGGGGACAAGGCCTAACCTACGAGCAGTACTTC . TRBV27 once TRBJ2-7
CASSPSPYEQYF TGTGCCAGCAGCCCTAGTCCCTACGAGCAGTACTTC . TRBV6-6 . TRBJ2-7
CASSLGYGSDSRANVLTF TGTGCCAGCAGCTTAGGATACGGCAGCGACTCTAGGGCCAACGTCCTGACTTTC . TRBV7-8 . TRBJ2-6
CASSLQRRSIGNEQFF TGTGCCAGCAGCCTTCAAAGGAGAAGTATCGGGAATGAGCAGTTCTTC . TRBV7-9 . TRBJ2-1
CASSDPGTGDTSAYGYTF TGTGCCAGCAGCGACCCCGGGACAGGCGATACATCGGCCTATGGCTACACCTTC TRBD1 TRBV5-4 . TRBJ1-2
CASSPGLAVYNEQFF TGTGCCAGCAGCCCAGGACTAGCGGTCTACAATGAGCAGTTCTTC TRBD2 TRBV9 once TRBJ2-1
CATVHEPRDTQYF TGTGCCACCGTACACGAGCCGCGGGATACGCAGTATTTT . TRBV10-3 . TRBJ2-3
CASIYPTGETEAFF TGTGCCAGCATCTACCCGACAGGGGAGACTGAAGCTTTCTTT TRBD1 TRBV7-9 . TRBJ1-1
CASSLSAPYNEQFF TGCGCCAGCAGCTTGTCGGCACCCTACAATGAGCAGTTCTTC . TRBV5-1 once TRBJ2-1
CASSVVEPGLAGNNEQFF TGTGCCAGCAGCGTAGTAGAGCCCGGACTAGCGGGTAACAATGAGCAGTTCTTC TRBD2 TRBV9 once TRBJ2-1
CASSTGGYEQYF TGTGCCAGCAGCACTGGGGGCTACGAGCAGTACTTC . TRBV27 . TRBJ2-7
CASSFEVVETQYF TGTGCCAGCAGCTTCGAAGTGGTGGAGACCCAGTACTTC . TRBV11-2 . TRBJ2-5
CASSLPGQGASRYF TGCGCCAGCAGCCTCCCGGGACAGGGGGCCAGTCGGTACTTC TRBD1 TRBV5-1 . TRBJ2-4
CASSTVANTGELFF TGTGCCAGCAGCACGGTGGCGAACACCGGGGAGCTGTTTTTT . TRBV5-6 . TRBJ2-2